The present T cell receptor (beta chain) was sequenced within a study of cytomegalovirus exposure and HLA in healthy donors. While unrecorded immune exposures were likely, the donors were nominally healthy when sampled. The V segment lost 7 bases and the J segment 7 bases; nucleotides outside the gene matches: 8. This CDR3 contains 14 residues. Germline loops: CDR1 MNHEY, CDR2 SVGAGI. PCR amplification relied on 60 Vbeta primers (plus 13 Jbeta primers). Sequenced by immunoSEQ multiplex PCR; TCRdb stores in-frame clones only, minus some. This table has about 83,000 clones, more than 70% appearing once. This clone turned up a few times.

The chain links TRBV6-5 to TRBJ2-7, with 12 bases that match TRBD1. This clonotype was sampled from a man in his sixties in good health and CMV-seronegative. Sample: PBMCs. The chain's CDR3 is CASNPGQGAWEQYF. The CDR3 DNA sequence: TGTGCCAGCAACCCGGGACAGGGGGCGTGGGAGCAGTACTTC.